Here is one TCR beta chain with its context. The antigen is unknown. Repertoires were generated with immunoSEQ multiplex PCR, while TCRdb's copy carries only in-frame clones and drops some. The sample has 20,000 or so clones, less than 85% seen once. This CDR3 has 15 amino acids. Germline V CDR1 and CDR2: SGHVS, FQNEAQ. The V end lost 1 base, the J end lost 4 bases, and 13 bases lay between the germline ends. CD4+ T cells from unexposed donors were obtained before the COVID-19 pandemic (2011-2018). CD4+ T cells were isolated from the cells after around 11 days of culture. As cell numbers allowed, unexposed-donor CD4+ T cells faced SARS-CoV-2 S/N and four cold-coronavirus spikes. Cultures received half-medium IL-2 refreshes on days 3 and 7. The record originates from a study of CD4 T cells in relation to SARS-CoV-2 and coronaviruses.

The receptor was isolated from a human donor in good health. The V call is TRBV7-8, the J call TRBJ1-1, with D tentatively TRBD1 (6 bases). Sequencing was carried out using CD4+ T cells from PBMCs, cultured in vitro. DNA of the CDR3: TGTGCCAGCAGCTTAGAGGGGGGCGGTGGCACTGAAGCTTTCTTT. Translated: CASSLEGGGGTEAFF.